A selection of T cell receptor beta chains follows, all from one sample in a study of T-cell memory formation after mild COVID-19. Each CDR3 protein gets one entry after TCRdb re-called the 5' RACE reads with MiXCR. Of under 700,000 distinct CDR3 sequences in the sample, roughly 20% were seen once. The specimen sequenced was PBMCs or a T cell subset sorted from them (not recorded which). The receptors shown here come from an adult woman who had mild COVID-19 (a few samples of this study predate the infection). Cell type and time point are not known. The CDR3 runs from the conserved cysteine through the conserved F or W. Fields, in order: J gene, V gene, clone size, CDR3 protein. Clone size, where shown, is once, few, many, or a class for clones that have expanded.

J: TRBJ2-3
V: TRBV7-8
size: many
CDR3: CASSLGRRDTQYF

J: TRBJ2-2
V: TRBV5-1
size: few
CDR3: CASSLVSGGPATGELFF

J: TRBJ2-2
V: TRBV5-1
size: many
CDR3: CASSPGTRNTGELFF

J: TRBJ1-6
V: TRBV4-1
size: -
CDR3: CASSHNHGPVKKVYNSPLHF

J: TRBJ1-4
V: TRBV7-8
size: -
CDR3: CASSLVETNEKLFF

J: TRBJ2-1
V: TRBV6-2/TRBV6-3
size: -
CDR3: CASKNGSSNEQFF

J: TRBJ1-2
V: TRBV27
size: -
CDR3: CASSPRFGGTPYGYTF

J: TRBJ2-5
V: TRBV25-1
size: many
CDR3: CASSESEGGGAETQYF

J: TRBJ1-2
V: TRBV24-1
size: -
CDR3: CATSDAGVMGYTF

J: TRBJ2-3
V: TRBV5-1
size: -
CDR3: CASSLDVSGSLDTQYF

J: TRBJ1-3
V: TRBV19
size: -
CDR3: CASSIASTGTGNTIYF